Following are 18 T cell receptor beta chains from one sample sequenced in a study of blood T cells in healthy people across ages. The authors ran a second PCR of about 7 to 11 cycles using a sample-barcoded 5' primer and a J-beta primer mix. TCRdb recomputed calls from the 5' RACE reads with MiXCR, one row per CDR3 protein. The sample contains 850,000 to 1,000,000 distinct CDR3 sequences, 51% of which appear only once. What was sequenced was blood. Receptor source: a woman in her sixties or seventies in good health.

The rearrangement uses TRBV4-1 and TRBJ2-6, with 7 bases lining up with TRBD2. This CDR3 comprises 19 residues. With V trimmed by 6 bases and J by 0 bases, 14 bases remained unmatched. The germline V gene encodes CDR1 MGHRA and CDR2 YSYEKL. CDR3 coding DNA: TGCGCCAGCAGTCCGGGGATCCACGAGCGGGGCTCTGGGGCCAACGTCCTGACTTTC. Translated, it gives CASSPGIHERGSGANVLTF.

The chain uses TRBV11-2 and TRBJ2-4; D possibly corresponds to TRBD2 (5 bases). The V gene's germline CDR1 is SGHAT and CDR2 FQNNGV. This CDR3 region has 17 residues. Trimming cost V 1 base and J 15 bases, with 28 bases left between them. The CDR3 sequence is CASSLATPGSSYLKGYF. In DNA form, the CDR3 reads TGTGCCAGCAGCTTAGCAACTCCGGGATCTTCATATCTAAAGGGGTACTTC.

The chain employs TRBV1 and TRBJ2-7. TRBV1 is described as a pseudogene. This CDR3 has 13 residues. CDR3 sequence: CTSSLPTTHEQYF. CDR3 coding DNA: TGCACCAGCAGCTTACCGACAACCCACGAGCAGTACTTC.

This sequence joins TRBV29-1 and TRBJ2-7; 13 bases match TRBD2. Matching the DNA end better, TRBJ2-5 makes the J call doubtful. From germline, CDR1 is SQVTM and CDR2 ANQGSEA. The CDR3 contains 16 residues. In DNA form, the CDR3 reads TGCAGCGTCGATGGACTAGCGGGAGAGATACAGGAGACCCAGTACTTC. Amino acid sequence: CSVDGLAGEIQETQYF.

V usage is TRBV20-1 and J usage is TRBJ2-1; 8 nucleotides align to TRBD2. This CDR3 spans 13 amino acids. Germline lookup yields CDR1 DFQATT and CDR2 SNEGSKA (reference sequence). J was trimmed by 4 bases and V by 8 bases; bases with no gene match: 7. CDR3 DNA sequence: TGCAGTATCGGGCGGGAGGCTTACAATGAGCAGTTCTTC. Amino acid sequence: CSIGREAYNEQFF.

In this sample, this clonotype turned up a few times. The CDR3 nucleotides read TGCAGCGTTCGAAGGGCAGGGGGATCCAACACTGAAGCTTTCTTT. Its translation: CSVRRAGGSNTEAFF. The gene calls are TRBV29-1 and TRBJ1-1, with 7 bases aligning to TRBD1. V lost 5 bases to trimming and J lost 2 bases; unmatched junction nucleotides: 11. This CDR3 has 15 amino acids. Germline V CDR1 and CDR2: SQVTM, ANQGSEA.

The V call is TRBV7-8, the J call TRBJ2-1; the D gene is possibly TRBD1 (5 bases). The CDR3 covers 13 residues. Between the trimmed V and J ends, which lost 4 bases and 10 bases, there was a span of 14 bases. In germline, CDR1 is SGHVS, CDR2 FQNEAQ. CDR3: CASSSHPRTEQFF. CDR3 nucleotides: TGTGCCAGCAGCTCACACCCCAGGACAGAGCAGTTCTTC.

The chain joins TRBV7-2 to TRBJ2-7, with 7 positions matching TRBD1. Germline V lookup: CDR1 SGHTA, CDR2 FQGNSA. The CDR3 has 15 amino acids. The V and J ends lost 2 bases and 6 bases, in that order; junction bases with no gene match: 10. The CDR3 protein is CASSLRSQGVSEQYF. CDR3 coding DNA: TGTGCCAGCAGCTTACGGTCCCAGGGGGTTTCCGAGCAGTACTTC. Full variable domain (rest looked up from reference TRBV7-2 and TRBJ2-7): GAGVSQSPSNKVTEKGKDVELRCDPISGHTALYWYRQSLGQGLEFLIYFQGNSAPDKSGLPSDRFSAERTGGSVSTLTIQRTQQEDSAVYLCASSLRSQGVSEQYFGPGTRLTVT.

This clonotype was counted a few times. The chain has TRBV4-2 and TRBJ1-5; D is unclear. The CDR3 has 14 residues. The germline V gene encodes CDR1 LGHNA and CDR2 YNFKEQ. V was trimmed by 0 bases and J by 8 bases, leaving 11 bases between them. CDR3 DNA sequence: TGTGCCAGCAGCCAAGATATCGCCGGCGAGCCCCAGCATTTT. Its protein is CASSQDIAGEPQHF.

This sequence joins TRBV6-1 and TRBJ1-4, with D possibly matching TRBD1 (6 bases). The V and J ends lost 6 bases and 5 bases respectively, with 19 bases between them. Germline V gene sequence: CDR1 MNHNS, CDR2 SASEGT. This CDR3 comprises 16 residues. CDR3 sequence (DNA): TGTGCCAGCAGACCCTCGCCACAGGGAGGAAATGAAAAACTGTTTTTT. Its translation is CASRPSPQGGNEKLFF.

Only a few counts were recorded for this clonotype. The CDR3 DNA reads as TGTGCCAGCAAAGGGGGGGTCAGCCACACTATCTTACATGAGCAGTTCTTC. It codes for CASKGGVSHTILHEQFF. The chain carries TRBV2 and TRBJ2-1, with a possible D match to TRBD2 (7 bases). This CDR3 contains 17 residues. Germline CDR1 is SNHLY and CDR2 is FYNNEI. V lost 7 bases and J 8 bases, leaving 27 bases between the germline ends.

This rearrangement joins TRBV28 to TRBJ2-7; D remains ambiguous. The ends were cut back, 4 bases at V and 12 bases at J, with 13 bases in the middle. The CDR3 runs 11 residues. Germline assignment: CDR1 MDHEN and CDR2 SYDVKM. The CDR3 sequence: CASSSIGELYF. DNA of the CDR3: TGTGCCAGCAGTTCTATTGGGGAACTGTACTTC.

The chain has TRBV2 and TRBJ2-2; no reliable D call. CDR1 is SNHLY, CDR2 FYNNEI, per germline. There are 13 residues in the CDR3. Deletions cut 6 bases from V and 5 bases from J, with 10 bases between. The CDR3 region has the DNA TGTGCCAGCAGGGGTACGCTGACCGGGGAGCTGTTTTTT. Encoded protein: CASRGTLTGELFF.

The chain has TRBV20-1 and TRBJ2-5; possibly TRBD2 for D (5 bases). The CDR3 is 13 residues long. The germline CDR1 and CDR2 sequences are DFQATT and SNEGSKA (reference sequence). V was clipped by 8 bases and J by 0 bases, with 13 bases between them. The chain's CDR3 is CSPIRGNQETQYF. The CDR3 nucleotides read TGCAGTCCCATAAGAGGGAACCAAGAGACCCAGTACTTC.

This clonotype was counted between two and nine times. Written as DNA, the CDR3 is TGCAGTGCTATACTAGCGGGAAGCCTCAGGGGGTCCTACAATGAGCAGTTCTTC. Its translation: CSAILAGSLRGSYNEQFF. The genes are TRBV20-1 and TRBJ2-1, with 10 bases aligning to TRBD2. This CDR3 has 18 residues. Per the germline V gene, CDR1 is DFQATT and CDR2 is SNEGSKA (reference sequence). V was pared by 4 bases and J by 1 base, with 13 bases of the junction left unmatched.

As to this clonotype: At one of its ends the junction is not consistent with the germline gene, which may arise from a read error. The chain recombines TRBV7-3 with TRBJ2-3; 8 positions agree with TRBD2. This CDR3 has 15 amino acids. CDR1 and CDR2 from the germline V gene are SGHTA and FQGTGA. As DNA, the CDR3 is TGTACCAGCAGCTTGAGCGGGAGTAAAACAGATACGCAGTATTTT. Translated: CTSSLSGSKTDTQYF.

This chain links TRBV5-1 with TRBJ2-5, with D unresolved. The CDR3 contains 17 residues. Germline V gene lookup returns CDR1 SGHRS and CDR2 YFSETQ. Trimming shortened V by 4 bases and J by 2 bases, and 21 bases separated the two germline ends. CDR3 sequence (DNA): TGCGCCAGCAGCGGGATTTCTAGTGAGCCTACTCAAGAGACCCAGTACTTC. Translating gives CASSGISSEPTQETQYF.

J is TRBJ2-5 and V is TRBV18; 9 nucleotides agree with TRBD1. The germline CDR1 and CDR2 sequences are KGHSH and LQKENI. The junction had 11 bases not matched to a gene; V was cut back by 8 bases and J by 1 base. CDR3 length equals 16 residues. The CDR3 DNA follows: TGTGCCAGCACAAGATCTCCACAGGGGGCCCAAGAGACCCAGTACTTC. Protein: CASTRSPQGAQETQYF.